A selection of T cell receptor beta chains follows, all from one sample in a study of blood T cell repertoires in COVID-19. Here immunoSEQ multiplex PCR was the method, and the copy in TCRdb shows in-frame clones only, minus some. The sample includes around 250,000 clones, 90% to 95% of them seen just once. Material for sequencing was PBMCs or T cells enriched from blood (not recorded which). Source of these receptors: a human donor in a cohort exposed to, infected with or recovered from COVID-19 (not recorded which). The donor label of this sample is uncertain. The conserved cysteine and the conserved F or W are not part of the CDR3 here.

V gene | CDR3 protein
TRBV19 | ASRISHGGQGYEQY
TRBV4-1 | ASSQSKLRGNNEKLF
TRBV19 | ASSGWFGDRGQETQY
TRBV5-1 | ASSSVPGRVGGTEAF
TRBV30 | AWSVRLAGDYTDTQY
TRBV6-5 | ASSSGQGVAGELF
TRBV18 | ASSPPGLADNEQF
TRBV5-1 | ASSFLQGAQTYEQY
TRBV10-1 | GGAETQY
TRBV5-1 | ASSSGDRGYSPLH
TRBV3-1/TRBV3-2 | ASSQSTGEQY
TRBV6-5 | ASNTGETDTQY
TRBV9 | ASSALGSGAYEQY
TRBV19 | ASSIGGGGQPQH
TRBV5-1 | ASSLGGTDPANYGYT
TRBV23-1 | ASSLAHFAEVDSPLH
TRBV19 | ASSKQDRAATEAF
TRBV6-5 | ASTRGVGSPLH
TRBV4-1 | ASSQGDSRLRNTIY
TRBV30 | AWRPEEAF